A selection of T cell receptor beta chains follows, all from one sample in a study of blood T cell repertoires in COVID-19. The repertoire was sequenced with immunoSEQ multiplex PCR; TCRdb's copy has only in-frame clones and lacks some. The sample records about 170,000 clones, around 82% being singletons. The sequenced sample was peripheral blood. These receptor sequences come from a woman older than 75 with active or convalescent COVID-19. CDR3s include the opening cysteine and the closing phenylalanine or tryptophan. D genes are given only for firm matches. Not all rows give a size; the values are once, few, many and, for expanded clones, a class.

V: TRBV5-1; D: NA; J: TRBJ2-1; size: NA; DNA: TGCGCCAGCAGCGGGGGCCGAGGGGCCTACAATGAGCAGTTCTTC; CDR3: CASSGGRGAYNEQFF
V: TRBV10-2; D: NA; J: TRBJ1-2; size: NA; DNA: TGCGCCAGCAGTGAAGTGGAGGGGGGCTACACCTTC; CDR3: CASSEVEGGYTF
V: TRBV5-4; D: NA; J: TRBJ2-3; size: NA; DNA: TGTGCCAGCAGCTTGCCGAGCGAAGCCACAGATACGCAGTATTTT; CDR3: CASSLPSEATDTQYF
V: TRBV5-4; D: NA; J: TRBJ2-5; size: NA; DNA: TGTGCCAGCAGCTCCCACGCAAGCGGGGAGACCCAGTACTTC; CDR3: CASSSHASGETQYF
V: TRBV5-1; D: NA; J: TRBJ1-2; size: NA; DNA: TGCGCCAGCAGCTTGGATCGGTTGGCTGGAGGGGGCTACACCTTC; CDR3: CASSLDRLAGGGYTF
V: TRBV11-2; D: NA; J: TRBJ1-4; size: NA; DNA: TGTGCCAGCAGCTTTACCGGGAATGAAAAACTGTTTTTT; CDR3: CASSFTGNEKLFF
V: TRBV2; D: NA; J: TRBJ2-7; size: NA; DNA: TGTGCCAGCAGCAGGACACCCACCTACGAGCAGTACTTC; CDR3: CASSRTPTYEQYF
V: TRBV5-1; D: TRBD1; J: TRBJ2-6; size: NA; DNA: TGCGCCAGCAGCACTTCCCCGAGGGACAGGACTAACTCTGGGGCCAACGTCCTGACTTTC; CDR3: CASSTSPRDRTNSGANVLTF
V: TRBV24-1; D: NA; J: TRBJ2-2; size: NA; DNA: TGTGCCACCAGTGATCGTAACTACGGGGGTAACACCGGGGAGCTGTTTTTT; CDR3: CATSDRNYGGNTGELFF
V: TRBV5-1; D: TRBD2; J: TRBJ2-1; size: NA; DNA: TGCGCCAGCAGCTTGATGAGCGGGGGCTACAATGAGCAGTTCTTC; CDR3: CASSLMSGGYNEQFF
V: TRBV4-2; D: TRBD1; J: TRBJ1-5; size: NA; DNA: TGTGCCAGCAGCCAAGGAGGGCGTTATACAGGGGTTAATCAGCCCCAGCATTTT; CDR3: CASSQGGRYTGVNQPQHF
V: TRBV5-1; D: NA; J: TRBJ2-3; size: NA; DNA: TGCGCCAGCAGCTTCGGGACAAGATCGTTCACAGATACGCAGTATTTT; CDR3: CASSFGTRSFTDTQYF
V: TRBV5-4; D: TRBD2; J: TRBJ2-5; size: NA; DNA: TGTGCCAGCAGCTTGGGAGGCGGGAGGTTAGGGGAGACCCAGTACTTC; CDR3: CASSLGGGRLGETQYF
V: TRBV30; D: NA; J: TRBJ2-7; size: NA; DNA: TGTGCCTGGAGAAGGGGGAGGGACTACGAGCAGTACTTC; CDR3: CAWRRGRDYEQYF
V: TRBV27; D: NA; J: TRBJ2-1; size: NA; DNA: TGTGCCAGCAGTTTACTGGGGGAACAGGGTTTTAATGAGCAGTTCTTC; CDR3: CASSLLGEQGFNEQFF
V: TRBV28; D: NA; J: TRBJ2-5; size: NA; DNA: TGTGCCAGCAGTCCCCAGGTAGGAGGGACCCAGTACTTC; CDR3: CASSPQVGGTQYF
V: TRBV5-4; D: TRBD1; J: TRBJ1-4; size: NA; DNA: TGTGCCAGCAGCCTGGCAGGGGGACAAAAACTGTTTTTT; CDR3: CASSLAGGQKLFF
V: TRBV7-2; D: TRBD2; J: TRBJ2-7; size: once; DNA: TGTGCCAGCAGCTTAGGATCGGCTAGCGGCTACGAGCAGTACTTC; CDR3: CASSLGSASGYEQYF
V: TRBV9; D: TRBD1; J: TRBJ1-2; size: NA; DNA: TGTGCCAGCAGCGCCCTGACAGGGTATGGCGGCTACACCTTC; CDR3: CASSALTGYGGYTF
V: TRBV5-4; D: NA; J: TRBJ2-1; size: NA; DNA: TGTGCCAGCAGCTCTTCTTTGCGGGCGAGCTCCTACAATGAGCAGTTCTTC; CDR3: CASSSSLRASSYNEQFF
V: TRBV5-6; D: TRBD1; J: TRBJ2-5; size: NA; DNA: TGTGCCAGCAGCTTGGTGGGGCGGACAGGAGAGACCCAGTACTTC; CDR3: CASSLVGRTGETQYF
V: TRBV9; D: TRBD1; J: TRBJ1-1; size: few; DNA: TGTGCCAGCACACAGGGGATGGATAACACTGAAGCTTTCTTT; CDR3: CASTQGMDNTEAFF
V: TRBV6-5; D: TRBD2; J: TRBJ2-7; size: many; DNA: TGTGCCAGCAGTTATAAAATTAGCGGGAGGGCGTTCGAGCAGTACTTC; CDR3: CASSYKISGRAFEQYF